The 21 T cell receptor beta chains in this list originate from one sample, sequenced in a study of brain metastases from non-small cell lung cancer. The repertoire was sequenced with immunoSEQ multiplex PCR; TCRdb's copy has only in-frame clones and lacks some. This table holds just over 1,500 clones, 80% to 95% found once. Material: tumor-adjacent normal tissue. All receptors derive from a donor over 35 with non-small cell lung cancer.

This clone occurred once. V gene TRBV19 combines with J gene TRBJ2-1, with D tentatively TRBD1 (5 bases). Germline V gives CDR1 LNHDA, CDR2 SQIVND (reference sequence). V shed 4 bases and J shed 8 bases, with 12 bases lying between them. The CDR3 contains 13 residues. The CDR3 DNA follows: TGTGCCAGTAGTACCACTCAGGGATATGAGCAGTTCTTC. Amino acid sequence: CASSTTQGYEQFF.

The chain employs TRBV10-2 and TRBJ1-1; no definite D call. Trimming took off 7 bases at V and 0 bases at J, with 6 bases between the two ends. CDR1 and CDR2 from the germline V gene are WSHSY and SAAADI. This CDR3 region has 12 residues. This chain's CDR3 is CASMAMNTEAFF. The CDR3 DNA reads TGCGCCAGCATGGCCATGAACACTGAAGCTTTCTTT.

A single count supports this clone. V is TRBV7-9 and J is TRBJ1-4; 7 bases line up with TRBD1. The CDR3 has 16 residues. V shed 4 bases and J 0 bases; nucleotides not matched to a gene: 5. The germline V gene has CDR1 SEHNR and CDR2 FQNEAQ (reference sequence). CDR3 region: CASSSGQAATNEKLFF. The CDR3 region has the DNA TGTGCCAGCAGCTCCGGACAGGCCGCAACTAATGAAAAACTGTTTTTT.

The chain carries TRBV3-1 (or the pseudogene TRBV3-2) and TRBJ2-3, with D possibly TRBD1 on 5 matching bases. The germline CDR1 and CDR2 sequences are LGHDT and YNNKEL (reference sequence). The CDR3 loop spans 14 amino acids. Deletions cut 0 bases from V and 7 bases from J, with 11 bases between. The CDR3 coding sequence is TGTGCCAGCAGCCAAGAAAGACAGATTAATACGCAGTATTTT. Translated, it gives CASSQERQINTQYF.

The count of this clone is one. The V gene is TRBV6-6, the J gene TRBJ2-5; D ambiguous. Germline V gives CDR1 MNHNY, CDR2 SVGAGI (reference sequence). The V and J ends lost 5 bases and 4 bases respectively, with 8 bases between them. The CDR3 has 12 residues. CDR3 in DNA: TGTGCCAGCAGTCCGGACGGAGAGACCCAGTACTTC. This sequence encodes CASSPDGETQYF.

V usage is TRBV27 and J usage is TRBJ1-3; 8 nucleotides align to TRBD1. In germline, CDR1 is MNHEY, CDR2 SMNVEV (reference sequence). This CDR3 has 14 residues. J lost 3 bases, V lost 8 bases, and 6 bases had no gene match. Here the CDR3 DNA reads TGTGCCAGCGGGCTTGGGACAGGTGGAAACACCATATATTTT. It encodes CASGLGTGGNTIYF.

The chain employs TRBV5-6 and TRBJ1-5; D not certain. This CDR3 has 16 amino acids. Germline-derived CDR1 and CDR2 are SGHDT and YYEEEE. Trimming shortened V by 3 bases and J by 5 bases, and 18 bases separated the two germline ends. CDR3: CASSSARHSPYQPQHF. DNA of the CDR3: TGTGCCAGCAGCTCGGCGAGGCATTCACCTTATCAGCCCCAGCATTTT. Full variable domain (outside the CDR3, taken from reference TRBV5-6 and TRBJ1-5): DAGVTQSPTHLIKTRGQQVTLRCSPKSGHDTVSWYQQALGQGPQFIFQYYEEEERQRGNFPDRFSGHQFPNYSSELNVNALLLGDSALYLCASSSARHSPYQPQHFGDGTRLSIL.

The rearrangement links TRBV6-4 to TRBJ2-2; D perhaps matches TRBD2 (6 bases). The germline V and J ends were trimmed by 9 bases and 3 bases, with 11 bases remaining between them. This CDR3 is built from 13 residues. The V gene's germline CDR1 is MRHNA and CDR2 SNTAGT. CDR3 sequence (DNA): TGTGCCAGTGCACCGGGGGACACCGGGGAGCTGTTTTTT. Its translation is CASAPGDTGELFF.

The chain combines TRBV19 with TRBJ2-5; 7 bases agree with TRBD1. Germline-derived CDR1 and CDR2 are LNHDA and SQIVND (reference sequence). V lost 1 base to trimming and J lost 5 bases; unmatched junction nucleotides: 10. This CDR3 region has 16 residues. CDR3 bases: TGTGCCAGTAGTATAGGGGCAGGGGGAAGAGGGGAGACCCAGTACTTC. Its translation is CASSIGAGGRGETQYF.

With regard to this clone: One base away lies a much larger clone, so this may be a sequencing read error. The sample carries other DNA sequences with the same CDR3. J is TRBJ2-7 and V is TRBV7-9, with D possibly TRBD2 on 5 matching bases. The CDR3 runs 12 residues. Germline CDR1 and CDR2: SEHNR and FQNEAQ (reference sequence). V dropped 2 bases and J dropped 10 bases, with 12 bases sitting between them. CDR3 DNA: TGTGCCAGCAGCTTATTACTTAGCGAACAGTACTTC. Amino acids: CASSLLLSEQYF.

The CDR3 DNA reads as TGTGCCAGCACCCCGGGGTGGAATGAGCAGTTCTTC. This translates into CASTPGWNEQFF. The chain is built from TRBV28 and TRBJ2-1, with a tentative D call TRBD2 (5 bases). The CDR3 spans 12 residues. Germline V CDR1 and CDR2: MDHEN, SYDVKM. The V gene lost 7 bases and the J gene lost 7 bases, with 11 bases spanning the gap.

This chain uses TRBV30 with TRBJ2-1; D might be TRBD2 (5 bases). The ends were cut back, 3 bases at V and 5 bases at J, with 11 bases in the middle. Germline values: CDR1 GTSNPN, CDR2 SVGIG (reference sequence). This CDR3 comprises 13 residues. The DNA for the CDR3 is TGTGCCTGGAGCGGGCGGACTCACAATGAGCAGTTCTTC. Encoded protein: CAWSGRTHNEQFF. The full variable domain, with the rest looked up from reference TRBV30 and TRBJ2-1, is SQTIHQWPATLVQPVGSPLSLECTVEGTSNPNLYWYRQAAGRGLQLLFYSVGIGQISSEVPQNLSASRPQDRQFILSSKKLLLSDSGFYLCAWSGRTHNEQFFGPGTRLTVL.

The rearrangement uses TRBV27 and TRBJ2-5; D may be TRBD2 (5 bases). The ends were cut back, 6 bases at V and 2 bases at J, with 10 bases in the middle. In germline, CDR1 is MNHEY, CDR2 SMNVEV (reference sequence). This CDR3 is 13 amino acids long. CDR3 in amino acids: CASRRGLQETQYF. The CDR3 DNA is TGTGCCAGCAGGAGAGGGTTACAAGAGACCCAGTACTTC.

The V and J genes are TRBV28 and TRBJ2-7; D not certain. Trimming removed 2 bases at V and 0 bases at J, with 8 bases between. The CDR3 extends over 14 amino acids. The germline gives CDR1 MDHEN, CDR2 SYDVKM. CDR3 in amino acids: CASSLVVSSYEQYF. CDR3 DNA: TGTGCCAGCAGTTTAGTCGTTAGCTCCTACGAGCAGTACTTC. Based on the CDR3 plus reference TRBV28 and TRBJ2-7, the full variable domain is DVKVTQSSRYLVKRTGEKVFLECVQDMDHENMFWYRQDPGLGLRLIYFSYDVKMKEKGDIPEGYSVSREKKERFSLILESASTNQTSMYLCASSLVVSSYEQYFGPGTRLTVT.

This chain uses TRBV5-1 with TRBJ2-3; D may be TRBD2 (6 bases). The germline V and J ends were trimmed by 3 bases and 3 bases, with 11 bases remaining between them. Per the germline V gene, CDR1 is SGHRS and CDR2 is YFSETQ. The CDR3 spans 14 residues. This CDR3 is CASSSGTPTDTQYF. The CDR3 DNA follows: TGCGCCAGCAGCTCCGGGACTCCAACAGATACGCAGTATTTT.

The chain is built from TRBV14 and TRBJ2-3; D is uncertain. This CDR3 has 14 residues. V shed 2 bases and J shed 3 bases, with 9 bases lying between them. Germline CDR1 is SGHDN and CDR2 is FVKESK. The CDR3 nucleotides read TGTGCCAGCAGCCAAAGGAGAGGTACAGATACGCAGTATTTT. It encodes CASSQRRGTDTQYF.

The CDR3 DNA reads as TGTGCCAGCAGTGATGGACCCTTACTTGCCAAAAACATTCAGTACTTC. It specifies CASSDGPLLAKNIQYF. This chain uses TRBV6-1 with TRBJ2-4; D is unclear. The CDR3 totals 16 residues. Germline CDR1 and CDR2: MNHNS and SASEGT. V was cut by 3 bases and J by 1 base, with 13 bases left in between.

This clone was recorded a few times. The chain joins TRBV7-9 to TRBJ2-7; D may be TRBD1 or TRBD2 (6 bases each). V was trimmed by 1 base and J by 8 bases, leaving 9 bases between them. Per the germline V gene, CDR1 is SEHNR and CDR2 is FQNEAQ (reference sequence). This CDR3 has 12 residues. For the CDR3, the DNA is TGTGCCAGCAGCTTAGTAGGGGGGCAGCAGTACTTC. This sequence encodes CASSLVGGQQYF.

This chain links TRBV24-1 with TRBJ2-1; D is unclear. V shed 8 bases and J shed 7 bases, with 20 bases lying between them. The CDR3 runs to 15 residues. Germline loops: CDR1 KGHDR, CDR2 SFDVKD. The CDR3 nucleotides read TGTGCCACCAATAATTTGAGTGCGACCCGGAATGAGCAGTTCTTC. Residues: CATNNLSATRNEQFF.

The CDR3 sequence is CASSLVSGSMYEQYF. DNA for the CDR3: TGTGCCAGCAGCTTGGTGTCAGGGAGTATGTACGAGCAGTACTTC. The chain uses TRBV5-8 and TRBJ2-7, with D perhaps given as TRBD1 or TRBD2 (5 bases each). The germline V gene encodes CDR1 SGHTS and CDR2 YDEGEE. The CDR3 is 15 amino acids. V was clipped by 0 bases and J by 4 bases, with 14 bases between them.

The rearrangement links TRBV28 to TRBJ1-5, with D unresolved. The CDR3 runs to 12 residues. Germline CDR1 and CDR2: MDHEN and SYDVKM. The V gene lost 5 bases and the J gene lost 9 bases, with 11 bases spanning the gap. The CDR3 loop reads CASSVIGLPQHF. DNA of the CDR3: TGTGCCAGCAGTGTCATAGGGCTGCCCCAGCATTTT.